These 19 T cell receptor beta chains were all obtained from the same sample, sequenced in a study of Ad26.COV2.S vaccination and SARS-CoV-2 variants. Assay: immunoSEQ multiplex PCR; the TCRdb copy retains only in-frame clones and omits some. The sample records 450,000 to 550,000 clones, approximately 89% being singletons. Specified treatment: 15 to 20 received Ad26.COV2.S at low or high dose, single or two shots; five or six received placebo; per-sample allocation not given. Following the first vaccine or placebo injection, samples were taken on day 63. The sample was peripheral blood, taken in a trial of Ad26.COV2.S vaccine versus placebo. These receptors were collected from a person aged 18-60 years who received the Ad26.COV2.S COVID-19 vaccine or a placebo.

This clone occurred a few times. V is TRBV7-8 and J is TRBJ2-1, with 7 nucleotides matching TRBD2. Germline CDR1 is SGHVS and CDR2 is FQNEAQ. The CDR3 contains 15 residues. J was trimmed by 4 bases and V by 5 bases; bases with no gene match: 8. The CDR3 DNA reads TGTGCCAGCAGCCAAGCCTCGCGGGAGTACAATGAGCAGTTCTTC. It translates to CASSQASREYNEQFF.

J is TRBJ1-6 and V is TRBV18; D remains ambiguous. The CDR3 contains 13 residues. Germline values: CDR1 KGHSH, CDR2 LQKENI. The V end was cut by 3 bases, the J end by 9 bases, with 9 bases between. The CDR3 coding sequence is TGTGCCAGCTCACCGATCATGGGTTCACCCCTCCACTTT. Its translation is CASSPIMGSPLHF.

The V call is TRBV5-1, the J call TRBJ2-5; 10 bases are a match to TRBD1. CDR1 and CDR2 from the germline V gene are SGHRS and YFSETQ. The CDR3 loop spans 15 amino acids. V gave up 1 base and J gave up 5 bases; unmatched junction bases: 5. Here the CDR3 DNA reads TGCGCCAGCAGCTTGCGGGGACAGGGGATTGAGACCCAGTACTTC. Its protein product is CASSLRGQGIETQYF.

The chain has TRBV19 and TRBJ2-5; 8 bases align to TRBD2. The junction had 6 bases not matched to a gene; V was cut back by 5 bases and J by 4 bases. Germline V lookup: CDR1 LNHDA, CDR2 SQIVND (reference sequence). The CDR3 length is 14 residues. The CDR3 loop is CASSRAGAGETQYF. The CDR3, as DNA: TGTGCCAGTAGTCGAGCGGGGGCTGGAGAGACCCAGTACTTC. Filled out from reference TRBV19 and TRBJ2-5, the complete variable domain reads DGGITQSPKYLFRKEGQNVTLSCEQNLNHDAMYWYRQDPGQGLRLIYYSQIVNDFQKGDIAEGYSVSREKKESFPLTVTSAQKNPTAFYLCASSRAGAGETQYFGPGTRLLVL.

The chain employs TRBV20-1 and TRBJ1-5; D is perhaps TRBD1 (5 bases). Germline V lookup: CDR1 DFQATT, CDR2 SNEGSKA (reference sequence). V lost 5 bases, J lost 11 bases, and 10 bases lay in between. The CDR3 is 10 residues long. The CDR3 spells CSALDTSQHF. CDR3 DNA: TGCAGTGCTTTGGACACGTCCCAGCATTTT.

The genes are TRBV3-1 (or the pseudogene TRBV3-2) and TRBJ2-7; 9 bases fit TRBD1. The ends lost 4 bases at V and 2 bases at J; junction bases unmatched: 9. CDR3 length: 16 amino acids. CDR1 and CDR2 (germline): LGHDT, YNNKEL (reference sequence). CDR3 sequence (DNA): TGTGCCAGCAGCCTGCCGGGACAGGGCAGCGCCTACGAGCAGTACGTC. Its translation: CASSLPGQGSAYEQYV.

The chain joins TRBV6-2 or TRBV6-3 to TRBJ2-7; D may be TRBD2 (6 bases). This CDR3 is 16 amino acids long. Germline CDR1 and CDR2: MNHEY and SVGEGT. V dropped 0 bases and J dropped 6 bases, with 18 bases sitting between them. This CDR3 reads CASSYSSGGPPAEQYV. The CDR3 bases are TGTGCCAGCAGTTACTCGTCTGGAGGGCCCCCTGCCGAGCAGTACGTC.

The CDR3 spells CASRPTGGWTEAFF. The CDR3 DNA follows: TGCGCCAGCAGGCCTACAGGGGGCTGGACTGAAGCTTTCTTT. The chain combines TRBV5-1 with TRBJ1-1; 9 nucleotides agree with TRBD1. The V and J ends lost 5 bases and 5 bases, in that order; junction bases with no gene match: 7. This CDR3 spans 14 amino acids. Germline V gives CDR1 SGHRS, CDR2 YFSETQ.

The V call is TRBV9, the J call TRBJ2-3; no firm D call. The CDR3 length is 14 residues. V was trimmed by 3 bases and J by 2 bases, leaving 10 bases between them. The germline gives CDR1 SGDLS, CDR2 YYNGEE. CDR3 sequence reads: CASSAYSITDTQYF. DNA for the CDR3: TGTGCCAGCAGCGCCTACTCGATCACAGATACGCAGTATTTT.

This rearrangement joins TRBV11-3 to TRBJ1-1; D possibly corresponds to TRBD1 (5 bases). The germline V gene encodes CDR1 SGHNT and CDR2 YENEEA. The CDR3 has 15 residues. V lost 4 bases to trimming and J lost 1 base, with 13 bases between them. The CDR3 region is CASSWGMLGNTEAFF. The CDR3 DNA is TGTGCCAGCAGCTGGGGGATGTTAGGGAACACTGAAGCTTTCTTT.

The chain's CDR3 is CASSQGWGPHTDTQYF. The CDR3 DNA reads as TGCGCCAGCAGCCAAGGGTGGGGTCCCCACACAGATACGCAGTATTTT. The chain carries TRBV4-1 and TRBJ2-3; D is ambiguous. V lost 1 base and J lost 2, with 13 bases in between. This CDR3 comprises 16 residues. In germline, CDR1 is MGHRA, CDR2 YSYEKL.

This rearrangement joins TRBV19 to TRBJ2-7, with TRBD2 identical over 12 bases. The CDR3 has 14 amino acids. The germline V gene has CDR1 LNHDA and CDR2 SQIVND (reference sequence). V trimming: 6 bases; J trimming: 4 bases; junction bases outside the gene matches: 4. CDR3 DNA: TGTGCCAGTAGCTCGACTAGCGGGGGATACGAGCAGTACTTC. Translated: CASSSTSGGYEQYF.

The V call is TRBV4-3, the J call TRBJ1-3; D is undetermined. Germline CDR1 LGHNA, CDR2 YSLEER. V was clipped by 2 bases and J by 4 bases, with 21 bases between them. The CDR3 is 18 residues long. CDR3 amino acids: CASSQFYGRGRRGNTIYF. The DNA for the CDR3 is TGCGCCAGCAGCCAATTCTACGGCCGGGGTCGGAGAGGAAACACCATATATTTT.

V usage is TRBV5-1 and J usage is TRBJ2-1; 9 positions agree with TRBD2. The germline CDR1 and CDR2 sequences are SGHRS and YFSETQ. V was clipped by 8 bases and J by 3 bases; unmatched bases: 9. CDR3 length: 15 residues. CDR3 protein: CASARSGRGYNEQFF. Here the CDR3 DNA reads TGCGCCAGTGCTCGTAGCGGGAGAGGCTACAATGAGCAGTTCTTC.

The CDR3 DNA follows: TGCGCCAGCAGCCAGCTTGACAGGGTCGGCTACACCTTC. Amino acids: CASSQLDRVGYTF. This chain connects TRBV4-3 to TRBJ1-2, with 7 positions matching TRBD1. The CDR3 runs 13 residues. J was trimmed by 8 bases and V by 3 bases; bases with no gene match: 6. Germline-derived CDR1 and CDR2 are LGHNA and YSLEER.

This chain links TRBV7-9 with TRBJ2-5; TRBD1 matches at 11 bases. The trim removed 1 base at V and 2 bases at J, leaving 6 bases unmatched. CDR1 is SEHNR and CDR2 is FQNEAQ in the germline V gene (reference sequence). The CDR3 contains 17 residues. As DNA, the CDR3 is TGTGCCAGCAGCTTAGGATGGGGGACAGGGGGTCAAGAGACCCAGTACTTC. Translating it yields CASSLGWGTGGQETQYF.

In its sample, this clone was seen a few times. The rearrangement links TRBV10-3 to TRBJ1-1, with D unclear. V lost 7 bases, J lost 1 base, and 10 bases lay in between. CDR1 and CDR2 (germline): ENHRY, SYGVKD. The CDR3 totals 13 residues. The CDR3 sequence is CAITPDGNTEAFF. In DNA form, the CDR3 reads TGTGCCATCACCCCGGACGGGAACACTGAAGCTTTCTTT.

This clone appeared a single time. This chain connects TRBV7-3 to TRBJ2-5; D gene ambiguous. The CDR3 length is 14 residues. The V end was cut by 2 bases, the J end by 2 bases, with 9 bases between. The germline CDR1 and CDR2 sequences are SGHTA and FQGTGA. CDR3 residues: CASSLDPQQETQYF. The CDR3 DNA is TGTGCCAGCAGCTTAGATCCCCAACAAGAGACCCAGTACTTC.

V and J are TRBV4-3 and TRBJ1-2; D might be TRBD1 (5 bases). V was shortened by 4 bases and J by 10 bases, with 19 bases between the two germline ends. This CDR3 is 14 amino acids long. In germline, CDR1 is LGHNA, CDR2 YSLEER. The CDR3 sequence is CASSPSPGHMFYTF. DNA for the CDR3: TGCGCCAGCAGCCCGAGTCCCGGACATATGTTCTACACCTTC.